Given below is one T cell receptor (beta chain) in context. The antigen is not known. These data are taken from a study of cytomegalovirus exposure and HLA in healthy donors. Whole-study findings and limits: Cytomegalovirus association was listed for approximately 150 TCR beta chains. In a later analysis, a missense DCLRE1C variant was linked to TCR beta V- and J-gene trimming.

Healthy donors of bone marrow made up the group. Both 60 Vbeta primers and 13 Jbeta primers went into the PCR. Assay used: immunoSEQ multiplex PCR; TCRdb lists only in-frame clones, some missing. The sample lists 95,000 to 150,000 clones, approximately 80% occurring once. This CDR3 has 16 amino acids. The material sequenced was PBMCs. The genes are TRBV21-1 and TRBJ2-1; the table gives TRBD1 as D, unverified against the DNA. TRBV21-1 is recorded as a pseudogene. The sequence was collected from a man aged 25 to 40 in good health and CMV-seropositive. This CDR3 is CASSMNRDRRYNEQFF. CDR3 in DNA: TGTGCCAGCAGCATGAATAGGGACAGGAGATACAATGAGCAGTTCTTC.